This is a list of T cell receptor beta chains from one sample in a study of blood T cell repertoires in COVID-19. Sequencing was performed with immunoSEQ multiplex PCR; in TCRdb, only in-frame clones are kept and a portion is missing. This repertoire shows 250,000 to 350,000 clones, 90% found once; its top ten account for around 4.5%. Specimen: PBMCs or T cells enriched from blood (not recorded which). These receptors all stem from a woman between 18 and 30 years old with acute COVID-19. Each CDR3 is given with its conserved first and last residue. The D gene is left open where the match is weak. The listing skips clone size in some rows; elsewhere it reads once, few, many or a size class.

clone size	D gene	J gene	V gene	CDR3 length	CDR3 DNA	CDR3 protein
NA	NA	TRBJ2-2	TRBV9	14	TGTGCCAGCAACGAGGACAGAGACACCGGGGAGCTGTTTTTT	CASNEDRDTGELFF
NA	TRBD1	TRBJ1-2	TRBV28	13	TGTGCCAGCAGTACTACAGGGGTTGGCGGCTACACCTTC	CASSTTGVGGYTF
few	TRBD1	TRBJ1-5	TRBV3-1/TRBV3-2	17	TGTGCCAGCAGCCAGGACAGGGGGGCTTATAGCAATCAGCCCCAGCATTTT	CASSQDRGAYSNQPQHF
NA	NA	TRBJ1-3	TRBV18	15	TGTGCCAGCTCACCACGTACATTGTCCGGAAACACCATATATTTT	CASSPRTLSGNTIYF
NA	NA	TRBJ1-1	TRBV18	12	TGTGCCAGCTCACCAGGGAGCACTGAAGCTTTCTTT	CASSPGSTEAFF
NA	NA	TRBJ1-2	TRBV15	15	TGTGCCACCAGCAGAAGCCAACAGGAAAACTATGGCTACACCTTC	CATSRSQQENYGYTF
NA	NA	TRBJ2-3	TRBV6-6	16	TGTGCCAGCAGTTACTCGGACTGGGGAGGCACAGATACGCAGTATTTT	CASSYSDWGGTDTQYF
NA	NA	TRBJ1-5	TRBV6-6	16	TGTGCCAGCAGCTACAGACTAAGTCAGGGCAATCAGCCCCAGCATTTT	CASSYRLSQGNQPQHF
once	NA	TRBJ2-7	TRBV6-2/TRBV6-3	14	TGTGCCAGCAGTTCAACAGGGTCGGTTAAGGAGCAGTACTTC	CASSSTGSVKEQYF
NA	TRBD2	TRBJ2-1	TRBV7-9	15	TGTGCCAGCAGGCCGACTAGCGGGTGGGGGGATGAGCAGTTCTTC	CASRPTSGWGDEQFF
NA	NA	TRBJ2-5	TRBV10-1	12	TGCGCCAGCAGATGGGCGCAAGAGACCCAGTACTTC	CASRWAQETQYF
NA	NA	TRBJ2-1	TRBV12-3/TRBV12-4	13	TGTGCCAGCAGTTTTGAGTCTCCCAGAGAGCGGTTCTTC	CASSFESPRERFF
NA	TRBD1	TRBJ1-4	TRBV3-1/TRBV3-2	18	TGTGCCAGCAGCCAAGATTTCTCCCCGCCGGGACAGAGTGCAAAACTGTTTTTT	CASSQDFSPPGQSAKLFF
NA	TRBD2	TRBJ2-2	TRBV5-1	15	TGCGCCAGCAGCGCGGGAGGGCCTTCGGACGGGGAGCTGTTTTTT	CASSAGGPSDGELFF
NA	TRBD1	TRBJ1-5	TRBV19	17	TGTGCCAGTAGTATACTCTTCCGAGACAGGGGGAATCAGCCCCAGCATTTT	CASSILFRDRGNQPQHF
NA	NA	TRBJ1-1	TRBV9	16	TGTGCCAGCAGCCCACTCCCCCAGGGAGGGAACACTGAAGCTTTCTTT	CASSPLPQGGNTEAFF
NA	NA	TRBJ2-1	TRBV19	17	TGTGCCAGTAGTACTAACTACAGGTTAGGCTCCTACAATGAGCAGTTCTTC	CASSTNYRLGSYNEQFF
NA	NA	TRBJ1-1	TRBV5-4	14	TGTGCCAGCAGCCTCCTAGACCGGAACACTGAAGCTTTCTTT	CASSLLDRNTEAFF
NA	NA	TRBJ1-4	TRBV7-9	15	TGTGCCAGCAGCTTCCTGTCTGCAACTAATGAAAAACTGTTTTTT	CASSFLSATNEKLFF
NA	NA	TRBJ1-2	TRBV6-5	15	TGTGCCAGCAGCGACCCACAGAGTGTCGTTTATGGCTACACCTTC	CASSDPQSVVYGYTF
few	TRBD1	TRBJ1-2	TRBV11-3	15	TGTGCCAGCAGCTTCGGGACAGGGGTAAACTATGGCTACACCTTC	CASSFGTGVNYGYTF
NA	TRBD1	TRBJ2-7	TRBV6-5	13	TGTGCCAGTTCGACAGGGGTAAGGGGCGAGCAGTACTTC	CASSTGVRGEQYF
NA	NA	TRBJ1-2	TRBV30	11	TGTGCCTGGAGCGGGGTCTATGGCTACACCTTC	CAWSGVYGYTF
NA	NA	TRBJ1-3	TRBV7-9	16	TGTGCCAGCAGCTTAGCCCGGGGGAGGGGAGGAAACACCATATATTTT	CASSLARGRGGNTIYF
NA	TRBD1	TRBJ2-3	TRBV7-2	15	TGTGCCAGCAGCTTAGTATGGACAGGGGCAGATACGCAGTATTTT	CASSLVWTGADTQYF
NA	NA	TRBJ1-2	TRBV9	12	TGTGCCAGCAGCGTAGCTTCCTATGGCTACACCTTC	CASSVASYGYTF
NA	TRBD1	TRBJ1-3	TRBV9	17	TGTGCCAGCAGCGTAGAAGAGACAGGGCGGACTGGAAACACCATATATTTT	CASSVEETGRTGNTIYF
NA	TRBD2	TRBJ2-7	TRBV28	19	TGTGCCAGCACCCGGGGGGGTAGCGGGAGTTCCACAAAAGGCTACGAGCAGTACTTC	CASTRGGSGSSTKGYEQYF
once	TRBD2	TRBJ2-1	TRBV11-3	16	TGTGCCAGCAGCTTAGGGGCTAGCGGGAGCCAGAATGAGCAGTTCTTC	CASSLGASGSQNEQFF
once	TRBD1	TRBJ1-3	TRBV11-2	18	TGTGCCAGCAGCTTAGTCCTCGGGACAGCTGGCTCTGGAAACACCATATATTTT	CASSLVLGTAGSGNTIYF
once	TRBD1	TRBJ1-4	TRBV5-1	15	TGCGCCAGCAGAGATTCCGGGACAGTGGATGAAAAACTGTTTTTT	CASRDSGTVDEKLFF
few	TRBD1	TRBJ2-7	TRBV6-2/TRBV6-3	14	TGTGCCAGCAGTAGACAGGGCTTACGCTACGAGCAGTACTTC	CASSRQGLRYEQYF
once	TRBD1	TRBJ2-6	TRBV28	18	TGTGCCAGCACTACAGGGGGCGCTTGGTTGGGTGGGGCCAACGTCCTGACTTTC	CASTTGGAWLGGANVLTF
NA	NA	TRBJ2-4	TRBV19	16	TGTGCCAGTAGTATAGACGGGCAGGGGAAAAAAAACATTCAGTACTTC	CASSIDGQGKKNIQYF
NA	TRBD2	TRBJ2-1	TRBV2	14	TGTGCCAGCATTGCGGCTTTAGCGGGGAATGAGCAGTTCTTC	CASIAALAGNEQFF
NA	NA	TRBJ2-3	TRBV29-1	12	TGCAGCGTTGAAGGGGCAACAGATACGCAGTATTTT	CSVEGATDTQYF
NA	TRBD1	TRBJ1-1	TRBV5-1	15	TGCGCCAGCAGCTTGCCTCGACAGGGGAACACTGAAGCTTTCTTT	CASSLPRQGNTEAFF
NA	TRBD2	TRBJ2-7	TRBV9	14	TGTGCCAGCAGCACCACCGCGGGGGACTACGAGCAGTACTTC	CASSTTAGDYEQYF
NA	TRBD1	TRBJ2-2	TRBV9	16	TGTGCCAGCAGCCCTTACAGGGGGCGCGGCACCGGGGAGCTGTTTTTT	CASSPYRGRGTGELFF
NA	NA	TRBJ2-7	TRBV6-1	16	TGTGCCAGCAGTGAAGCGAGGGGACTGGGCCGTTACGAGCAGTACTTC	CASSEARGLGRYEQYF